Listed below are T cell receptor beta chains from one sample, sequenced in a study of vaccination and CD4 T cells after COVID-19. What these receptors recognize is not known. Via MiXCR, TCRdb re-called the PCR reads, giving one row per CDR3 protein. This sample carries 15,000 to 20,000 distinct CDR3 sequences, around 29% of them seen once, and the ten largest clones take 15% to 18%. Sequencing was done on a sample of cultured CD4+ T cells from blood. Receptor source: a human donor with COVID-19. The CDR3 runs from the conserved cysteine through the conserved F or W. Each record gives: D gene, J gene, V gene, clone size, CDR3 DNA, CDR3 protein. D genes are given only for firm matches. Rows may omit the clone size; those that give it use once, few, many or a size class.

>-|TRBJ2-7|TRBV11-3|-
TGTGCCAGCAGCTTAAGACAGGCCTACGAGCAGTACTTC
CASSLRQAYEQYF
>-|TRBJ1-1|TRBV5-1|-
TGCGCCAGCAGCGCGAACACAGTCCCTGAAGCTTTCTTT
CASSANTVPEAFF
>-|TRBJ2-6|TRBV5-5|-
TGTGCCAGCAGCTTTCAGGGGCGTGGGGCCAACGTCCTGACTTTC
CASSFQGRGANVLTF
>-|TRBJ1-4|TRBV20-1|few
TGCAGTACCGGCCGTGGGCAGGCTGAAAAACTGTTTTTT
CSTGRGQAEKLFF
>-|TRBJ2-5|TRBV20-1|few
TGCAGTGCAGGCCGGGACATTCAAGAGACCCAGTACTTC
CSAGRDIQETQYF
>-|TRBJ1-3|TRBV6-1|few
TGTGCCAGCCTCGTGAGGGGAGGAAGTGGAAACACCATATATTTT
CASLVRGGSGNTIYF
>-|TRBJ1-3|TRBV28|-
TGTGCCAGCAGTTTATCCCCAGGGAATGGGAAATCGGGCACCATATATTTT
CASSLSPGNGKSGTIYF
>-|TRBJ2-2|TRBV2|once
TGTGCCAGCAGTTCGGAACTCCGGCGTACCGGGGAGCTGTTTTTT
CASSSELRRTGELFF
>TRBD2|TRBJ2-7|TRBV24-1|few
TGTGCCACCAGCCGTGGCGGGAGCTCCTACGAGCAGTACTTC
CATSRGGSSYEQYF
>TRBD2|TRBJ2-3|TRBV12-3/TRBV12-4|-
TGTGCCAGCAGCCGCTTGCTAGCGGGGGTGGGAGATACGCAGTATTTT
CASSRLLAGVGDTQYF
>-|TRBJ2-5|TRBV6-1|-
TGTGCCAGCACCCAGGCGTCACTAGGGGATGAGACCCAGTACTTC
CASTQASLGDETQYF
>TRBD1|TRBJ1-2|TRBV7-2|-
TGTGCCAGCAGCACCGGTAGAGAACTGACAGGGTACTATGGCTACACCTTC
CASSTGRELTGYYGYTF
>-|TRBJ2-5|TRBV7-9|-
TGTGCCAGCAGCTTAGAGGGTCGGGAGACCCAGTACTTC
CASSLEGRETQYF
>-|TRBJ1-1|TRBV6-5|-
TGTGCCAGCAGTTATGAGGCGTTGAGTAGCGCCAGCGTGAACACTGAAGCTTTCTTT
CASSYEALSSASVNTEAFF
>TRBD1|TRBJ2-7|TRBV7-9|-
TGTGCCAGCAGCGGATGGGACAGGGGAGTCAACGAGCAGTACTTC
CASSGWDRGVNEQYF
>-|TRBJ2-7|TRBV20-1|-
TGCAGTGCTACAGGGGCTAAGTCCTACGAGCAGTACTTC
CSATGAKSYEQYF
>-|TRBJ1-4|TRBV11-3|few
TGTGCCAGCAGCTTGGGCCCCGAGGAAAAACTGTTTTTT
CASSLGPEEKLFF
>-|TRBJ1-5|TRBV7-5|few
-
CISVPEAKSGTEGGRNQPQHF
>-|TRBJ1-2|TRBV5-1|-
TGCGCCAGCAGCTTTGTCCTGCCCGGGGTTAATGGCTACACCTTC
CASSFVLPGVNGYTF
>-|TRBJ2-7|TRBV9|-
TGTGCCAGACCGTACGAGCAGTACTTC
CARPYEQYF